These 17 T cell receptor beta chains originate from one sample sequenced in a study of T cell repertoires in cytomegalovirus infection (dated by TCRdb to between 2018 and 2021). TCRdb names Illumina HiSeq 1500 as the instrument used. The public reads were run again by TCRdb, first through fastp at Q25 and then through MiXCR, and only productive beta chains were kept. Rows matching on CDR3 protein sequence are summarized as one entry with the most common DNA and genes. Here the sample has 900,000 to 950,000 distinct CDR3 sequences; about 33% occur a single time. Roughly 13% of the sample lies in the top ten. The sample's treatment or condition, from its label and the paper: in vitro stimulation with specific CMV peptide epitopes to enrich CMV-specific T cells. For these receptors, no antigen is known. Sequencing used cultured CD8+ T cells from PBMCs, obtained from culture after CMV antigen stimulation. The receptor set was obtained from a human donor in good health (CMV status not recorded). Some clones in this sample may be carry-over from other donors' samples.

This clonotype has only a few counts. CDR3: CASANRAGRNTEAFF. In nucleotides, the CDR3 is TGTGCCAGTGCTAACAGGGCGGGCAGGAACACTGAAGCTTTCTTT. The rearrangement uses TRBV19 and TRBJ1-1; tentative D call: TRBD1 (6 bases). The CDR3 sequence is 15 residues long. CDR1 LNHDA and CDR2 SQIVND come from the germline V gene (reference sequence). The V gene lost 8 bases and the J gene lost 1 base, with 17 bases spanning the gap.

The CDR3: CASTQGWGGTGELFF. Here the CDR3 DNA reads TGTGCCAGCACCCAGGGGTGGGGTGGCACCGGGGAGCTGTTTTTT. The chain recombines TRBV6-6 with TRBJ2-2, with a possible D match to TRBD1 (6 bases). Germline V gene sequence: CDR1 MNHNY, CDR2 SVGAGI (reference sequence). V shed 7 bases and J shed 4 bases, with 16 bases lying between them. The CDR3 extends over 15 amino acids.

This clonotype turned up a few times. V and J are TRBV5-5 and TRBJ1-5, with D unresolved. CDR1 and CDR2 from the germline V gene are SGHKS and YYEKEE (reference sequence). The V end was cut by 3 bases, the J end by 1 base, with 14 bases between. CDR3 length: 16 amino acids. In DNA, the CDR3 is TGTGCCAGCAGCTGGTGGCCCTTGGTCAGCAATCAGCCCCAGCATTTT. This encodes CASSWWPLVSNQPQHF.

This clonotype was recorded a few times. For the CDR3, the DNA is TGTGCCAGCAGGTGGGAAGTTGGAAACACCATATATTTT. Its translation: CASRWEVGNTIYF. The chain has TRBV7-9 and TRBJ1-3, with D unclear. This CDR3 has 13 amino acids. Per germline, CDR1 SEHNR and CDR2 FQNEAQ (reference sequence). Trimming left V 6 bases short and J 3 bases short, with 9 bases between.

For the CDR3, the DNA is TGTGCCAGCAGCTCGGGACAGCTTCCCTACGAGCAGTACTTC. The encoded protein is CASSSGQLPYEQYF. This chain joins TRBV11-2 and TRBJ2-7; 7 nucleotides align to TRBD1. The CDR3 has 14 amino acids. Germline assignment: CDR1 SGHAT and CDR2 FQNNGV. V dropped 4 bases and J dropped 2; count of bases not matched to a gene: 5.

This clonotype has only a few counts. In DNA form, the CDR3 reads TGTGCCAGCAGTTACCCTCTGCGACTAGCGGGGGTTCACAATGAGCAGTTCTTC. Protein sequence: CASSYPLRLAGVHNEQFF. The V and J genes are TRBV6-2 or TRBV6-3 and TRBJ2-1, with 12 bases aligning to TRBD2. This CDR3 has 18 residues. Germline trimming cut 2 bases from V and 5 bases from J; bases unmatched to any gene: 10. From germline, CDR1 is MNHEY and CDR2 SVGEGT.

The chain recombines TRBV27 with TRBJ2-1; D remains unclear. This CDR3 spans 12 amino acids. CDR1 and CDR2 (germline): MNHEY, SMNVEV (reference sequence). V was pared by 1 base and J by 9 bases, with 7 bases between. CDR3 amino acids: CASSLYGLEQFF. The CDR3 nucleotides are TGTGCCAGCAGTTTATATGGGCTTGAGCAGTTCTTC.

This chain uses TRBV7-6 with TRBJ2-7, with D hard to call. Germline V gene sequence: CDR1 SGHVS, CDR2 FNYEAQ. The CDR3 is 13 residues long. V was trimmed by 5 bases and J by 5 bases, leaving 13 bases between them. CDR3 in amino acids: CASSPHSTNEQYV. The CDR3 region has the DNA TGTGCCAGCAGCCCCCACTCGACAAACGAGCAGTACGTC.

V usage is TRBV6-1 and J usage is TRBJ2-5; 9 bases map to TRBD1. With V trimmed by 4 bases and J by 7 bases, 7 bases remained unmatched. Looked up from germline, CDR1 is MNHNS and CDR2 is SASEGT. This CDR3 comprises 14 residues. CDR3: CASSAGQGKGTQYF. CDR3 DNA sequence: TGTGCCAGCAGTGCGGGACAGGGCAAGGGGACCCAGTACTTC.

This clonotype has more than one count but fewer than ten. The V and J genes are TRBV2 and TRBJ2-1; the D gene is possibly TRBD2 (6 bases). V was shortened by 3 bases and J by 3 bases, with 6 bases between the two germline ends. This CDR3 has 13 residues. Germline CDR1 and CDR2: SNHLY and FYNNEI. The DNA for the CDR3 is TGTGCCAGCAGTGAGGGGGGCTACAATGAGCAGTTCTTC. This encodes CASSEGGYNEQFF.

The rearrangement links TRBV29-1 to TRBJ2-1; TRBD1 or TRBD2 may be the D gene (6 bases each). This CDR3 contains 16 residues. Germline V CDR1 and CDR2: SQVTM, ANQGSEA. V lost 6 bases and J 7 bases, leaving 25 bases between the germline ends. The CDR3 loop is CSVLLVEQGGRNEQFF. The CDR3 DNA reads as TGCAGCGTCCTGCTAGTGGAACAGGGAGGTAGAAATGAGCAGTTCTTC.

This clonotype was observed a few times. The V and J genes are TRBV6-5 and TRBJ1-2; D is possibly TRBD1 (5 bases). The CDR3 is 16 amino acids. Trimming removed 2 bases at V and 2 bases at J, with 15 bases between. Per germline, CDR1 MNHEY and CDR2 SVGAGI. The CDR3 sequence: CASSYTLGGGNYGYTF. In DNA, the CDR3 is TGTGCCAGCAGTTACACCCTGGGGGGGGGGAACTATGGCTACACCTTC.

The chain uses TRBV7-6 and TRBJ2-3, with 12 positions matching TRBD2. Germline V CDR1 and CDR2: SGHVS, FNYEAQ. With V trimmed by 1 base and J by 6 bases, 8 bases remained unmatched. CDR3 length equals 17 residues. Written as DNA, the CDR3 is TGTGCCAGCAGCTTAGGGCCTAGCGGGGGGGCCACGGATACGCAGTATTTT. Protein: CASSLGPSGGATDTQYF.

The CDR3 sequence is CASSGVAGGDTGELFF. In DNA form, the CDR3 reads TGTGCCAGCAGTGGCGTGGCGGGCGGGGACACCGGGGAGCTGTTTTTT. V gene TRBV6-2 or TRBV6-3 combines with J gene TRBJ2-2; D may be TRBD2 (6 bases). The V end lost 5 bases, the J end lost 3 bases, and 16 bases lay between the germline ends. The CDR3 has 16 amino acids. The germline CDR1 and CDR2 sequences are MNHEY and SVGEGT.

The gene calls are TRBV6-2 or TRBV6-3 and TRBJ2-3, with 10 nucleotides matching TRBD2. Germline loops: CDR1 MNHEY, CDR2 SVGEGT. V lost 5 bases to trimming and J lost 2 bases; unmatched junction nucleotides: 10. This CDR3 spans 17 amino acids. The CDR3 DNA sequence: TGTGCCAGCAGTCTCCCTTCTAGCGGGGGTCCCACAGATACGCAGTATTTT. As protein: CASSLPSSGGPTDTQYF.

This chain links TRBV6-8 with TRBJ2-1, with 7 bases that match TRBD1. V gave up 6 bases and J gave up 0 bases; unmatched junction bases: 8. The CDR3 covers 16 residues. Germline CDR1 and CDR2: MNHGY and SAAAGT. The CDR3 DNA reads TGTGCCAGCAGCCCCCTGGACAGGAGCTCCTACAATGAGCAGTTCTTC. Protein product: CASSPLDRSSYNEQFF.

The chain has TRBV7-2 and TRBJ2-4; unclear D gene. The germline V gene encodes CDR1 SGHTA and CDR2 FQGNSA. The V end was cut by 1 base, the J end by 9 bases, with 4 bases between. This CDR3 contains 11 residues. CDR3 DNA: TGTGCCAGCAGCTTAGGTGTCATTCAGTACTTC. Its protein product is CASSLGVIQYF.